A single sample gave rise to the 12 T cell receptor beta chains below, sequenced in a study of early T cells in non-severe SARS-CoV-2 infection. TCRdb re-called the 5' RACE reads through MiXCR, storing one row per CDR3 protein. The table records tens of thousands of distinct CDR3 sequences, about 12% of them present only once. The sequenced material came from whole blood. Source of these receptors: an adult who was a healthcare worker with PCR-confirmed SARS-CoV-2 infection or an uninfected control (not recorded which).

V usage is TRBV29-1 and J usage is TRBJ1-5; D is perhaps TRBD1 (6 bases). There are 13 residues in the CDR3. Trimming removed 6 bases from V and 4 bases from J, with 13 bases in between. Per the germline V gene, CDR1 is SQVTM and CDR2 is ANQGSEA. In DNA, the CDR3 is TGCAGCGTGGTGGGGGGGCGGAATCAGCCCCAGCATTTT. Protein: CSVVGGRNQPQHF.

This clonotype was detected only a few times. V and J are TRBV3-1 and TRBJ2-1; 9 nucleotides align to TRBD2. Germline V gene data show CDR1 as LGHDT and CDR2 as YNNKEL (reference sequence). This CDR3 comprises 14 residues. V was pared by 2 bases and J by 8 bases, with 4 bases of the junction left unmatched. The CDR3 DNA reads as TGTGCCAGCAGCCAACGGGCTAGCGGGGATGAGCAGTTCTTC. Translation gives CASSQRASGDEQFF.

CDR3 in DNA: TGTGCCAGCAGTTCGGACCGGGACAGAGGAAACACCATATATTTT. Its protein product is CASSSDRDRGNTIYF. V gene TRBV6-2 or TRBV6-3 combines with J gene TRBJ1-3, with 7 bases identical to TRBD1. This CDR3 comprises 15 residues. CDR1 and CDR2 (germline): MNHEY, SVGEGT. V shed 4 bases, J shed 4 bases, and the junction held 7 bases outside the gene matches.

This clonotype was picked up a small number of times. The V and J genes are TRBV19 and TRBJ2-5; no clear D gene. The V end lost 4 bases, the J end lost 5 bases, and 11 bases lay between the germline ends. Germline V gene data show CDR1 as LNHDA and CDR2 as SQIVND (reference sequence). This CDR3 has 13 amino acids. CDR3 protein: CASSRAVGETQYF. The CDR3 DNA is TGTGCCAGTAGTAGGGCCGTAGGGGAGACCCAGTACTTC.

The chain joins TRBV27 to TRBJ2-7; D gene unclear. Germline V lookup: CDR1 MNHEY, CDR2 SMNVEV (reference sequence). This CDR3 comprises 13 residues. V lost 5 bases and J lost 0, with 8 bases in between. The CDR3 DNA reads TGTGCCAGCAGTGCCCTTTACTCCTACGAGCAGTACTTC. This translates into CASSALYSYEQYF.

This clonotype was seen a handful of times. This rearrangement joins TRBV20-1 to TRBJ2-3; D not resolved. The germline V and J ends were trimmed by 2 bases and 1 base, with 7 bases remaining between them. Germline V gene lookup returns CDR1 DFQATT and CDR2 SNEGSKA (reference sequence). The CDR3 has 13 residues. CDR3 DNA sequence: TGCAGTGCTAGACCCCCAGGCACAGATACGCAGTATTTT. Its translation: CSARPPGTDTQYF.

This clonotype came up many times. This chain links TRBV12-3 or TRBV12-4 with TRBJ2-5; 7 bases align to TRBD1. The V segment lost 6 bases and the J segment 9 bases; nucleotides outside the gene matches: 10. This CDR3 spans 13 amino acids. The CDR3 here is CASRPRQGSPQYF. CDR3 sequence (DNA): TGTGCCAGCAGGCCTCGACAGGGATCGCCCCAGTACTTC.

J is TRBJ1-6 and V is TRBV27, with TRBD1 identical over 7 bases. The V gene end was trimmed by 2 bases and the J gene end by 10 bases; junction bases not matched to a gene: 8. CDR3 length: 15 amino acids. Germline lookup yields CDR1 MNHEY and CDR2 SMNVEV (reference sequence). The CDR3 sequence: CASSLRRQGTSPLHF. The CDR3 bases are TGTGCCAGCAGTTTAAGGAGACAGGGTACCTCACCCCTCCACTTT.

A few counts support this clonotype. This chain joins TRBV29-1 and TRBJ2-6; D unclear. The germline V gene has CDR1 SQVTM and CDR2 ANQGSEA. This CDR3 is 12 amino acids long. Between the trimmed V and J ends, which lost 6 bases and 0 bases, there was a span of 3 bases. The CDR3 sequence is CSVVSGANVLTF. In nucleotides, the CDR3 is TGCAGCGTGGTCTCTGGGGCCAACGTCCTGACTTTC.

This clonotype has just a few counts. The CDR3 coding sequence is TGTGCCAGCAGTTTATCTAGGGGGCTTGTGGTCCCCCAAGAGACCCAGTACTTC. Translated: CASSLSRGLVVPQETQYF. The chain uses TRBV28 and TRBJ2-5, with 7 bases that match TRBD1. CDR3 length equals 18 residues. Germline assignment: CDR1 MDHEN and CDR2 SYDVKM. The V gene end was trimmed by 1 base and the J gene end by 1 base; junction bases not matched to a gene: 12.

This clonotype occurred a few times. V gene TRBV4-1 combines with J gene TRBJ1-2; D may be TRBD1 (6 bases). The V gene lost 2 bases and the J gene lost 6 bases, with 16 bases spanning the gap. The CDR3 totals 15 residues. Looked up from germline, CDR1 is MGHRA and CDR2 is YSYEKL. The CDR3 DNA is TGCGCCAGCAGCCAACTACCGGACAGAACGGATGGCTACACCTTC. It encodes CASSQLPDRTDGYTF.

This clonotype was picked up many times. The chain carries TRBV2 and TRBJ2-7; unclear D gene. V lost 7 bases and J lost 3, with 28 bases in between. This CDR3 region has 18 residues. Germline lookup yields CDR1 SNHLY and CDR2 FYNNEI. The CDR3 is CASISPTPRRLGDYEQYF. Here the CDR3 DNA reads TGTGCCAGCATATCCCCGACCCCCCGCCGCTTGGGCGACTACGAGCAGTACTTC.